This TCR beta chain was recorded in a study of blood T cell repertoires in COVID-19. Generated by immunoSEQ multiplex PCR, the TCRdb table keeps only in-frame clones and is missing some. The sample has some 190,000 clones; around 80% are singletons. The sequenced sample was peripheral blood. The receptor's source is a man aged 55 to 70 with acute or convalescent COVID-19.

This CDR3 is CASSYVAETEQYF. The CDR3 DNA is TGTGCCAGCAGTTACGTAGCGGAGACCGAGCAGTACTTC. The chain recombines TRBV6-5 with TRBJ2-7; D is possibly TRBD2 (6 bases). The V gene's germline CDR1 is MNHEY and CDR2 SVGAGI. The CDR3 is made up of 13 amino acids. V lost 2 bases, J lost 6 bases, and 11 bases lay in between.